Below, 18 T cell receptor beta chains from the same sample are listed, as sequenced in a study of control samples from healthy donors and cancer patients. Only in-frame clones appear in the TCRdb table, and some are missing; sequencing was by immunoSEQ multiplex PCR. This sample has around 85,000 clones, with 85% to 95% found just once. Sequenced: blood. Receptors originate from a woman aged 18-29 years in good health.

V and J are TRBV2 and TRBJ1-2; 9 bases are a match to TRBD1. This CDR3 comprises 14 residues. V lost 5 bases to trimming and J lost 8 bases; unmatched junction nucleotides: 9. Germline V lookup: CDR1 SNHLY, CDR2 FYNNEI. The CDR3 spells CASSFGDRVGGYTF. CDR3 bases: TGTGCCAGCAGTTTCGGGGACAGGGTTGGCGGCTACACCTTC.

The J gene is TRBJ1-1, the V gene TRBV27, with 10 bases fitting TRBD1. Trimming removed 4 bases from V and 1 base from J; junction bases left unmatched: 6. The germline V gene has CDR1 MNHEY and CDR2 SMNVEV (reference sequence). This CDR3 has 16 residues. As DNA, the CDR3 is TGTGCCAGCAGTTACGACAGGGGGCAGAAGAACACTGAAGCTTTCTTT. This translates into CASSYDRGQKNTEAFF.

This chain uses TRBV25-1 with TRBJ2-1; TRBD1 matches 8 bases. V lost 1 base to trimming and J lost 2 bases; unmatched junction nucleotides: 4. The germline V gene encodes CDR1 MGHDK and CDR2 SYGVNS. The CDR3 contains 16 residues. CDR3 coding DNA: TGTGCCAGCAGTGAATCTGGGACAGGACCCTACAATGAGCAGTTCTTC. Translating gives CASSESGTGPYNEQFF.

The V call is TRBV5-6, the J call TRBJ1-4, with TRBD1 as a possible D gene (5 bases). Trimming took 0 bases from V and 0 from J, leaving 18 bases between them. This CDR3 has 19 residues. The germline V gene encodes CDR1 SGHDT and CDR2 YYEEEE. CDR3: CASSLAFTGWIPTNEKLFF. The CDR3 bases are TGTGCCAGCAGCTTGGCCTTTACAGGATGGATTCCAACTAATGAAAAACTGTTTTTT.

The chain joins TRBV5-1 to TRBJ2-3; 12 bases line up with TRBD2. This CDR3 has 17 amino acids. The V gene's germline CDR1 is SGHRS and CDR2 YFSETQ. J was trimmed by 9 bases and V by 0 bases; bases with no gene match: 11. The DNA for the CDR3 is TGCGCCAGCAGCTTGGACCTACTAGCGGGGGGCCATAAAACGCAGTATTTT. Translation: CASSLDLLAGGHKTQYF.

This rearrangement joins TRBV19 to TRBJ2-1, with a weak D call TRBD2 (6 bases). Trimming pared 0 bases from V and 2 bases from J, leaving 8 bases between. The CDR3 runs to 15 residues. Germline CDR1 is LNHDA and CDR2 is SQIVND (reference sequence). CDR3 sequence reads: CASSIELAAYNEQFF. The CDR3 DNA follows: TGTGCCAGTAGTATAGAACTAGCCGCCTACAATGAGCAGTTCTTC.

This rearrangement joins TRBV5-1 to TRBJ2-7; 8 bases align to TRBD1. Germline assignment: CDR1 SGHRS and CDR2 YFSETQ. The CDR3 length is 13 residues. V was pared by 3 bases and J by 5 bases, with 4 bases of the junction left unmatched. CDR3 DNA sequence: TGCGCCAGCAGCTCAGACAGGGGACACGAGCAGTACTTC. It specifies CASSSDRGHEQYF.

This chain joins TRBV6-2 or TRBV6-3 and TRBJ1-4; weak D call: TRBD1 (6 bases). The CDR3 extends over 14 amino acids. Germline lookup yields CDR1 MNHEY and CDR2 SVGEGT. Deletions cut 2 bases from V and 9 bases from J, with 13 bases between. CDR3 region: CASSYLDSAQKLFF. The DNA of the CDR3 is TGTGCCAGCAGTTACCTGGACAGTGCGCAAAAACTGTTTTTT.

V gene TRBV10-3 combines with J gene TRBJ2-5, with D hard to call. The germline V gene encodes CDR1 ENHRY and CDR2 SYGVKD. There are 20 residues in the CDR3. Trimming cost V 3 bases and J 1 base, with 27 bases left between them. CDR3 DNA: TGTGCCATCAGTGACCCGAACGGGTACTCGGGCTCTGTGGGCCAAGAGACCCAGTACTTC. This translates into CAISDPNGYSGSVGQETQYF.

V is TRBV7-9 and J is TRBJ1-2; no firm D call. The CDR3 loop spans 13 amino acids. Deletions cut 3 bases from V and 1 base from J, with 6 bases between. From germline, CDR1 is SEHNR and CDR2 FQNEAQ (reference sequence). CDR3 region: CASSLPVNYGYTF. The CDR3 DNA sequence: TGTGCCAGCAGCTTGCCAGTTAACTATGGCTACACCTTC.

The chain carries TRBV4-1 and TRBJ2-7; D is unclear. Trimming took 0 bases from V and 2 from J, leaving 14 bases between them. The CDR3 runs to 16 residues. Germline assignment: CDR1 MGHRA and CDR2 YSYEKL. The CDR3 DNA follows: TGCGCCAGCAGCCAAGATAACTCAGGAATGGCCTACGAGCAGTACTTC. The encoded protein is CASSQDNSGMAYEQYF.

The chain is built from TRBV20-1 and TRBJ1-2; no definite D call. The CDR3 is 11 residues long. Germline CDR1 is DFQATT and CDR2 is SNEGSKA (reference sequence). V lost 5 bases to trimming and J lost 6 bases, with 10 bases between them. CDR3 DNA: TGCAGTGCTGGAAAGACGAATGGCTACACCTTC. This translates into CSAGKTNGYTF.

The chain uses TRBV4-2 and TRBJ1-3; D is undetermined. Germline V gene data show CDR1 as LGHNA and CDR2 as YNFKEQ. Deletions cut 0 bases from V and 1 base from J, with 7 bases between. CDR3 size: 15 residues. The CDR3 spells CASSQDLRSGNTIYF. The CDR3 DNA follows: TGTGCCAGCAGCCAAGATCTGAGGTCTGGAAACACCATATATTTT.

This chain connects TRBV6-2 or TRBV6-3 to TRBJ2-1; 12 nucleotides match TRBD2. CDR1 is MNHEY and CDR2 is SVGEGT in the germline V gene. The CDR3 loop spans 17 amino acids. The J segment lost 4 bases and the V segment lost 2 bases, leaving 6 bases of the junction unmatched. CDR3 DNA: TGTGCCAGCAGTTACCATATCGGACTAGCGGGATACAATGAGCAGTTCTTC. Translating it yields CASSYHIGLAGYNEQFF.

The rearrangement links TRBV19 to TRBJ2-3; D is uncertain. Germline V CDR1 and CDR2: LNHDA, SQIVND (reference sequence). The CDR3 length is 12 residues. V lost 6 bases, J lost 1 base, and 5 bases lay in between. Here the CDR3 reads CASSPGTDTQYF. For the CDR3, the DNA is TGTGCCAGTAGCCCGGGCACAGATACGCAGTATTTT.

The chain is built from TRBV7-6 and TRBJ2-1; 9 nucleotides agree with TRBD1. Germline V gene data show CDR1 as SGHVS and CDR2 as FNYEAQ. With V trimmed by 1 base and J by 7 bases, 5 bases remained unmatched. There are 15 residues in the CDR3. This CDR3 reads CASSLVGQGGNEQFF. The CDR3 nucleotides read TGTGCCAGCAGCTTAGTGGGACAGGGTGGAAATGAGCAGTTCTTC.

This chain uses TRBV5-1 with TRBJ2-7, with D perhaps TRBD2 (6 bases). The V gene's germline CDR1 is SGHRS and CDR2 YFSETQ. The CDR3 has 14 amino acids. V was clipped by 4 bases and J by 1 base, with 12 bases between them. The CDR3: CASSGAGRSYEQYF. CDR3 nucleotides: TGCGCCAGCAGCGGGGCGGGGCGTTCCTACGAGCAGTACTTC.

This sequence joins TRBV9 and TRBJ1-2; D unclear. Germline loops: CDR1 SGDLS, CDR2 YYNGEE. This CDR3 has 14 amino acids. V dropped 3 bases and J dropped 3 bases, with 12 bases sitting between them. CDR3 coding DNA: TGTGCCAGCAGCGGGCCCCCCCCGGACTATGGCTACACCTTC. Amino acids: CASSGPPPDYGYTF. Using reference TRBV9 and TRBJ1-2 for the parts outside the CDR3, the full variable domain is DSGVTQTPKHLITATGQRVTLRCSPRSGDLSVYWYQQSLDQGLQFLIQYYNGEERAKGNILERFSAQQFPDLHSELNLSSLELGDSALYFCASSGPPPDYGYTFGSGTRLTVV.